This entry concerns a single TCR beta chain. The data belong to a study of human T cells and chemical hapten exposure. Turning to the study itself: The study lasted approximately 26 weeks, and patients were dosed weekly with diphenylcyclopropenone on the scalp throughout.

Time point denoted: pre-sensitization, week 0. The sample's treatment: therapeutic diphenylcyclopropenone sensitization with weekly scalp DPC. Total RNA extraction was carried out from unfractionated whole blood. The CDR3 is 14 residues long. V lost 6 bases and J lost 6; bases outside the gene matches: 4. The germline V gene encodes CDR1 SGHNT and CDR2 YENEEA. Individual cDNA molecules had unique molecular identifiers attached to them by the library. TCRdb processed the RACE reads anew with MiXCR; each CDR3 protein has one entry. Of approximately 50,000 distinct CDR3 sequences in the sample, 9.5% to 10% were seen once.

The specimen comprised whole blood, sampled in connection with sensitization to the hapten diphenylcyclopropenone (DPC). The chain couples TRBV11-3 to TRBJ2-2; 10 positions agree with TRBD1. The clonotype comes from a woman aged 30 to 39 with alopecia areata. Some clones in this sample may be carry-over from other donors' samples. In DNA, the CDR3 is TGTGCCAGCAGGAGGACAGGGGGAGCCGGGGAGCTGTTTTTT. Protein product: CASRRTGGAGELFF.